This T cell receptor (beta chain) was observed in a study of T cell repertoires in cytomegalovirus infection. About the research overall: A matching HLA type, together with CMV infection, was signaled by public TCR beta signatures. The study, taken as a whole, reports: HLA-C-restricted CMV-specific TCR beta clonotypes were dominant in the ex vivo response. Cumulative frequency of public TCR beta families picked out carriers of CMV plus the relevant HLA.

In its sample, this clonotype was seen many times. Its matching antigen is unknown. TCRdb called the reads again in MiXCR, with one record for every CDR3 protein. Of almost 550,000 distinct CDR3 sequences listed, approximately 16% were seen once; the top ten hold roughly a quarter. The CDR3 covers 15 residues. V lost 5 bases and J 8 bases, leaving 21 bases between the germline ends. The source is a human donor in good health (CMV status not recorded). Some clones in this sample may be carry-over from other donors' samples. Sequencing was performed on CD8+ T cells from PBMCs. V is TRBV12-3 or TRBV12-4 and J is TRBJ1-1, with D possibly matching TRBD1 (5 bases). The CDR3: CASSIYRGPISEAFF. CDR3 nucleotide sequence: TGTGCCAGCAGTATCTATAGGGGACCTATCTCCGAAGCTTTCTTT.